These 27 T cell receptor beta chains share one sample of origin, sequenced in a study of T cells in Graves' hyperthyroidism and ophthalmopathy. Authors of the study amplified TCR beta CDR3 regions from RNA transcripts. The HTBI primer set served for first-round RT-PCR of the TCR CDR3. TCRdb used MiXCR to reprocess the multiplex PCR reads, holding one entry per CDR3 protein. The table shows approximately 380,000 distinct CDR3 sequences, with 18% occurring only once. The specimen sequenced was blood. These receptors originate from a man aged 18-30 years with Graves' ophthalmopathy.

This clonotype has a handful of counts. The gene calls are TRBV20-1 and TRBJ1-6; D is possibly TRBD1 (6 bases). The germline CDR1 and CDR2 sequences are DFQATT and SNEGSKA (reference sequence). The CDR3 covers 14 residues. V was pared by 3 bases and J by 3 bases, with 9 bases between. In DNA form, the CDR3 reads TGCAGTGCTAGGGACAGACTCTATAATTCACCCCTCCACTTT. This codes for CSARDRLYNSPLHF.

The genes are TRBV12-3 or TRBV12-4 and TRBJ2-7, with D tentatively TRBD2 (6 bases). Trimming shortened V by 7 bases and J by 2 bases, and 15 bases separated the two germline ends. CDR3 length equals 14 residues. CDR3 nucleotide sequence: TGTGCCAGCACCAAAGCGGGTCCGCCCTACGAGCAGTACTTC. Its translation is CASTKAGPPYEQYF.

V gene TRBV28 combines with J gene TRBJ2-1; no clear D gene. Trimming took 4 bases from V and 0 from J, leaving 16 bases between them. Per the germline V gene, CDR1 is MDHEN and CDR2 is SYDVKM. This CDR3 comprises 17 residues. CDR3 in amino acids: CASSSRPGRSSYNEQFF. The CDR3 bases are TGTGCCAGCAGTTCCAGACCGGGTCGCAGCTCCTACAATGAGCAGTTCTTC.

This clonotype was counted at least ten times. CDR3 sequence (DNA): TGTGCCAGCAGTCCTGCCGGGACAATCACAGATACGCAGTATTTT. It translates to CASSPAGTITDTQYF. This rearrangement joins TRBV3-1 to TRBJ2-3, with D possibly TRBD1 on 6 matching bases. The V end was cut by 6 bases, the J end by 2 bases, with 15 bases between. CDR1 LGHDT and CDR2 YNNKEL come from the germline V gene (reference sequence). This CDR3 comprises 15 residues.

The chain couples TRBV24-1 to TRBJ2-1, with D perhaps TRBD2 (5 bases). CDR1 is KGHDR and CDR2 is SFDVKD in the germline V gene. V was shortened by 5 bases and J by 3 bases, with 13 bases between the two germline ends. The CDR3 is 15 amino acids. CDR3 in amino acids: CATSGRTGNYNEQFF. The CDR3 region has the DNA TGTGCCACCAGTGGCCGGACGGGGAACTACAATGAGCAGTTCTTC.

This clonotype was seen only a few times. The DNA for the CDR3 is TGCAGTGCTAGAGATGGAGGGACAGGGGGAGATGAGCAGTACTTC. It codes for CSARDGGTGGDEQYF. The rearrangement joins TRBV20-1 to TRBJ2-7; 11 bases agree with TRBD1. V trimming: 0 bases; J trimming: 7 bases; junction bases outside the gene matches: 8. CDR3 length equals 15 residues. Germline V gene sequence: CDR1 DFQATT, CDR2 SNEGSKA (reference sequence).

The V call is TRBV12-3 or TRBV12-4, the J call TRBJ2-1, with TRBD2 identical over 10 bases. This CDR3 contains 21 residues. The V segment lost 3 bases and the J segment 0 bases; nucleotides outside the gene matches: 17. The CDR3 bases are TGTGCCAGCAGTTTTTTACTCTGGCCTAGCGGGAGCGACAGCTCCTACAATGAGCAGTTCTTC. Its protein is CASSFLLWPSGSDSSYNEQFF.

This clonotype has a count of ten or more. The V and J genes are TRBV12-3 or TRBV12-4 and TRBJ1-1, with D unresolved. The ends were cut back, 3 bases at V and 3 bases at J, with 11 bases in the middle. This CDR3 is built from 14 residues. The CDR3 spells CASSLRVIDTEAFF. The DNA of the CDR3 is TGTGCCAGCAGTTTGAGGGTTATCGACACTGAAGCTTTCTTT.

This clonotype was counted at least ten times. The CDR3, as DNA: TGTGCCAGCAGCGCTCGTCCCGGGACAGGGTACAATGAGCAGTTCTTC. The encoded protein is CASSARPGTGYNEQFF. The rearrangement joins TRBV6-1 to TRBJ2-1; 9 bases line up with TRBD1. V shed 6 bases and J 4 bases; nucleotides not matched to a gene: 10. The germline V gene has CDR1 MNHNS and CDR2 SASEGT. This CDR3 region has 16 residues.

This clonotype was seen at least ten times. The chain links TRBV3-1 to TRBJ2-2, with D unclear. Per germline, CDR1 LGHDT and CDR2 YNNKEL (reference sequence). V was clipped by 5 bases and J by 3 bases, with 13 bases between them. The CDR3 extends over 15 amino acids. CDR3 in DNA: TGTGCCAGCAGCTACCTTGGCAAGCACACCGGGGAGCTGTTTTTT. Protein product: CASSYLGKHTGELFF.

The table lists this clonotype with many counts. V and J are TRBV18 and TRBJ2-7; D is unresolved. Trimming removed 3 bases at V and 4 bases at J, with 4 bases between. The CDR3 extends over 11 amino acids. Germline-derived CDR1 and CDR2 are KGHSH and LQKENI. CDR3 protein: CASSPQYEQYF. DNA for the CDR3: TGTGCCAGCTCACCTCAGTACGAGCAGTACTTC.

This clonotype was detected ten times or more. V and J are TRBV10-1 and TRBJ2-7; D ambiguous. V was clipped by 3 bases and J by 5 bases, with 5 bases between them. CDR1 is WNHNN and CDR2 is SYGVQD in the germline V gene (reference sequence). This CDR3 has 11 residues. CDR3 nucleotide sequence: TGCGCCAGCAGTGATGGGGACGAGCAGTACTTC. Amino acid sequence: CASSDGDEQYF.

This clonotype was seen many times. The chain combines TRBV7-9 with TRBJ2-1, with D possibly being TRBD2 (6 bases). The CDR3 loop spans 12 amino acids. Germline lookup yields CDR1 SEHNR and CDR2 FQNEAQ (reference sequence). V lost 4 bases, J lost 9 bases, and 10 bases lay in between. CDR3 coding DNA: TGTGCCAGCAGCTCCGGGACTTTTGAGCAGTTCTTC. Translation: CASSSGTFEQFF.

This chain uses TRBV12-3 or TRBV12-4 with TRBJ1-1; D not certain. V lost 5 bases, J lost 2 bases, and 9 bases lay in between. The CDR3 runs to 13 residues. In nucleotides, the CDR3 is TGTGCCAGCAGTACCCACAGTAACACTGAAGCTTTCTTT. Translating it yields CASSTHSNTEAFF.

The chain recombines TRBV18 with TRBJ1-2; TRBD1 aligns across 9 bases. The CDR3 has 16 amino acids. Germline V CDR1 and CDR2: KGHSH, LQKENI. V lost 3 bases and J lost 1; bases outside the gene matches: 6. The CDR3 sequence: CASSPGQGKINYGYTF. The CDR3 DNA reads as TGTGCCAGCTCACCGGGACAGGGTAAAATTAACTATGGCTACACCTTC.

The chain couples TRBV13 to TRBJ2-5, with D unclear. V was shortened by 6 bases and J by 5 bases, with 7 bases between the two germline ends. This CDR3 is built from 11 residues. Germline V gene data show CDR1 as PRHDT and CDR2 as FYEKMQ (reference sequence). The CDR3 region is CASRMSETQYF. The CDR3 nucleotides are TGTGCCAGCAGGATGTCTGAGACCCAGTACTTC.

The table lists this clonotype with a few counts. The gene calls are TRBV5-1 and TRBJ1-5, with 7 nucleotides matching TRBD1. The CDR3 extends over 15 amino acids. The V gene end was trimmed by 1 base and the J gene end by 4 bases; junction bases not matched to a gene: 5. Germline values: CDR1 SGHRS, CDR2 YFSETQ. DNA of the CDR3: TGCGCCAGCAGCTTGAAGGGGGCGGAGAATCAGCCCCAGCATTTT. It codes for CASSLKGAENQPQHF.

This clonotype was found many times. The J gene is TRBJ1-5, the V gene TRBV20-1, with a possible D match to TRBD1 (6 bases). V was shortened by 0 bases and J by 2 bases, with 11 bases between the two germline ends. CDR3 size: 15 residues. Germline V gives CDR1 DFQATT, CDR2 SNEGSKA (reference sequence). CDR3 residues: CSAREGGNGNQPQHF. In nucleotides, the CDR3 is TGCAGTGCTAGAGAAGGGGGGAACGGCAATCAGCCCCAGCATTTT.

Many counts were recorded for this clonotype. This rearrangement joins TRBV7-9 to TRBJ2-5; 7 nucleotides agree with TRBD2. CDR3 length: 17 residues. V trimming: 11 bases; J trimming: 0 bases; junction bases outside the gene matches: 18. Germline loops: CDR1 SEHNR, CDR2 FQNEAQ (reference sequence). Here the CDR3 DNA reads TGTGCCGGCTCAGCGGGGAGCCCCTTTGAGTACCAAGAGACCCAGTACTTC. Encoded protein: CAGSAGSPFEYQETQYF.

This clonotype was seen a few times. The CDR3 DNA follows: TGTGCCAGCAGTGTCCTACAGGCGGGCACTGAAGCTTTCTTT. It encodes CASSVLQAGTEAFF. The rearrangement uses TRBV6-1 and TRBJ1-1; possibly TRBD1 for D (5 bases). CDR3 length: 14 residues. Germline-derived CDR1 and CDR2 are MNHNS and SASEGT. V was pared by 4 bases and J by 4 bases, with 13 bases between.

This clonotype was detected ten times or more. V gene TRBV12-3 or TRBV12-4 combines with J gene TRBJ1-1; 9 nucleotides agree with TRBD1. The CDR3 is made up of 16 amino acids. The V gene end was trimmed by 5 bases and the J gene end by 6 bases; junction bases not matched to a gene: 13. The CDR3, as DNA: TGTGCCAGCAGTCCTCGGGGACAGGGAGATGGGTCTGAAGCTTTCTTT. It is translated as CASSPRGQGDGSEAFF.

This clonotype was counted ten times or more. The J gene is TRBJ1-6, the V gene TRBV6-1; no reliable D call. This CDR3 spans 15 amino acids. Germline assignment: CDR1 MNHNS and CDR2 SASEGT. Trimming pared 7 bases from V and 0 bases from J, leaving 10 bases between. CDR3 nucleotide sequence: TGTGCCAGCATGCTGCATAGCTCCTATAATTCACCCCTCCACTTT. It is translated as CASMLHSSYNSPLHF.

The chain combines TRBV10-3 with TRBJ1-6, with 8 bases lining up with TRBD1. The CDR3 totals 14 residues. Germline trimming cut 5 bases from V and 7 bases from J; bases unmatched to any gene: 4. From germline, CDR1 is ENHRY and CDR2 SYGVKD. The CDR3 nucleotides are TGTGCCATCAGTCCGGACAGGGTGAATTCACCCCTCCACTTT. It translates to CAISPDRVNSPLHF.

This clonotype was detected many times. The chain combines TRBV27 with TRBJ1-6; possibly TRBD1 for D (5 bases). The CDR3 runs to 12 residues. Germline loops: CDR1 MNHEY, CDR2 SMNVEV (reference sequence). Trimming took off 6 bases at V and 14 bases at J, with 14 bases between the two ends. The CDR3 region has the DNA TGTGCCAGCAGAGCGACAGACCGGGCCCTCCACTTT. Protein product: CASRATDRALHF.

This clonotype has at least ten counts. The gene calls are TRBV29-1 and TRBJ2-5; D remains ambiguous. V lost 1 base and J 4 bases, leaving 13 bases between the germline ends. The CDR3 runs 14 residues. The germline V gene encodes CDR1 SQVTM and CDR2 ANQGSEA. The DNA for the CDR3 is TGCAGCGTTGAAGGGATGAGCCGGTTAGAGACCCAGTACTTC. This sequence encodes CSVEGMSRLETQYF.

In DNA, the CDR3 is TGTGCCAGCAGGGCCGGGACTCTCTCCTACAATGAGCAGTTCTTC. Its translation is CASRAGTLSYNEQFF. The rearrangement joins TRBV28 to TRBJ2-1; D is possibly TRBD2 (6 bases). The CDR3 loop spans 15 amino acids. The V end was cut by 6 bases, the J end by 0 bases, with 12 bases between. Germline CDR1 MDHEN, CDR2 SYDVKM.

This clonotype has a count of ten or more. The chain has TRBV11-3 and TRBJ2-1; D is uncertain. The CDR3 has 14 amino acids. V lost 0 bases and J 5 bases, leaving 8 bases between the germline ends. Germline CDR1 SGHNT, CDR2 YENEEA. The CDR3 nucleotides read TGTGCCAGCAGCTTAGATATGGGTAACAATGAGCAGTTCTTC. Amino acid sequence: CASSLDMGNNEQFF.